This TCR beta chain derives from a study of T-cell reconstitution after alpha-beta-depleted transplantation in children. The CDR3 extends over 17 amino acids. The V gene's germline CDR1 is MNHEY and CDR2 SVGAGI. V lost 2 bases and J 5 bases, leaving 19 bases between the germline ends. TCRbeta library construction was performed incorporating unique molecular identifiers. Each CDR3 protein is one row after TCRdb ran MiXCR on the PCR reads. The sample gives about 500,000 distinct CDR3 sequences, about 33% of which show up once; about 2.3% is in the top ten. The source was PBMCs from the stem cell graft donor, collected from the stem cell graft. This chain joins TRBV6-5 and TRBJ1-5; D may be TRBD1 (5 bases). The sequence came from a human donor who donated a stem cell graft to a child with aplastic anemia. CDR3 loop: CASSYPTTPREHQPQHF. The CDR3, as DNA: TGTGCCAGCAGTTACCCAACCACACCCAGGGAGCATCAGCCCCAGCATTTT.